The 29 T cell receptor beta chains below all came from one sample that was sequenced in a study of blood T cell repertoires in COVID-19. Data came from immunoSEQ multiplex PCR; TCRdb stores just in-frame clones and leaves some out. This sample carries around 300,000 clones, 75% to 85% of them seen once, and the ten largest clones take around 6.9%. The sequenced sample consisted of peripheral blood. The source of these receptors is a human donor in a cohort sampled during active COVID-19.

In this sample, this clone turned up once. V usage is TRBV4-2 and J usage is TRBJ2-7, with a tentative D call TRBD2 (6 bases). The CDR3 extends over 15 amino acids. In germline, CDR1 is LGHNA, CDR2 YNFKEQ. V shed 4 bases and J shed 3 bases, with 16 bases lying between them. CDR3 in DNA: TGTGCCAGCAGCCTCCGGGTGGAGGGCTACTACGAGCAGTACTTC. It codes for CASSLRVEGYYEQYF.

The chain employs TRBV7-9 and TRBJ2-2, with 8 bases that match TRBD1. This CDR3 has 14 amino acids. CDR1 is SEHNR, CDR2 FQNEAQ, per germline (reference sequence). The junction had 8 bases not matched to a gene; V was cut back by 5 bases and J by 9 bases. CDR3 sequence reads: CASSEDREAWELFF. The CDR3 DNA reads as TGTGCCAGCAGCGAGGACAGGGAAGCTTGGGAGCTGTTTTTT.

This clone was recorded at least ten times. The rearrangement joins TRBV7-2 to TRBJ1-2; D unclear. The germline V and J ends were trimmed by 2 bases and 2 bases, with 12 bases remaining between them. From germline, CDR1 is SGHTA and CDR2 FQGNSA. The CDR3 consists of 15 residues. The CDR3 nucleotides are TGTGCCAGCAGCTTACATCGCGGGGAAAACTATGGCTACACCTTC. Amino acids: CASSLHRGENYGYTF.

There are a few counts of this clone. The gene calls are TRBV7-9 and TRBJ2-2; no reliable D call. Per the germline V gene, CDR1 is SEHNR and CDR2 is FQNEAQ (reference sequence). V was pared by 2 bases and J by 7 bases, with 11 bases between. CDR3 size: 14 residues. This CDR3 is CASSLNSFFGELFF. The DNA of the CDR3 is TGTGCCAGCAGCTTAAATAGCTTTTTCGGGGAGCTGTTTTTT.

There are many counts of this clone. The J gene is TRBJ1-1, the V gene TRBV11-2, with 8 bases lining up with TRBD1. The V gene's germline CDR1 is SGHAT and CDR2 FQNNGV. The ends lost 5 bases at V and 0 bases at J; junction bases unmatched: 5. The CDR3 covers 15 residues. CDR3 in amino acids: CASSRTGGLNTEAFF. The CDR3 nucleotides read TGTGCCAGCAGCCGTACAGGGGGGCTGAACACTGAAGCTTTCTTT.

The chain has TRBV7-8 and TRBJ2-2; TRBD2 matches at 8 bases. CDR1 and CDR2 (germline): SGHVS, FQNEAQ. The ends lost 10 bases at V and 4 bases at J; junction bases unmatched: 11. The CDR3 loop spans 15 amino acids. The CDR3 here is CANLKRGHPTGELFF. DNA of the CDR3: TGTGCCAACTTAAAGCGGGGGCACCCCACCGGGGAGCTGTTTTTT. Using reference TRBV7-8 and TRBJ2-2 for the parts outside the CDR3, the full variable domain is GAGVSQSPRYKVAKRGQDVALRCDPISGHVSLFWYQQALGQGPEFLTYFQNEAQLDKSGLPSDRFFAERPEGSVSTLKIQRTQQEDSAVYLCANLKRGHPTGELFFGEGSRLTVL.

The rearrangement joins TRBV7-3 to TRBJ2-1; D possibly corresponds to TRBD1 (6 bases). CDR1 is SGHTA, CDR2 FQGTGA, per germline. V lost 0 bases to trimming and J lost 5 bases, with 11 bases between them. The CDR3 has 15 residues. The CDR3, as DNA: TGTGCCAGCAGCTTAACGTTTCAGGGGAACAATGAGCAGTTCTTC. This sequence encodes CASSLTFQGNNEQFF.

The chain combines TRBV5-1 with TRBJ2-7, with a tentative D call TRBD2 (6 bases). Germline assignment: CDR1 SGHRS and CDR2 YFSETQ. Trimming pared 2 bases from V and 3 bases from J, leaving 15 bases between. The CDR3 covers 15 residues. The CDR3 region has the DNA TGCGCCAGCAGCTTTGGCGACCGGGAGAACTACGAGCAGTACTTC. This sequence encodes CASSFGDRENYEQYF.

The V call is TRBV12-3 or TRBV12-4, the J call TRBJ2-2, with D possibly TRBD2 on 5 matching bases. This CDR3 contains 13 residues. V lost 5 bases and J lost 5, with 9 bases in between. CDR3 in DNA: TGTGCCAGCAGTCCCGGACTGACCGGGGAGCTGTTTTTT. Translated, it gives CASSPGLTGELFF.

The rearrangement links TRBV4-2 to TRBJ1-5, with D uncertain. V gave up 1 base and J gave up 7 bases, with 8 bases separating them. Germline V CDR1 and CDR2: LGHNA, YNFKEQ. The CDR3 spans 13 residues. The CDR3 DNA reads TGTGCCAGCAGCCAAGGCTCCCGGCAGCCCCAGCATTTT. Protein product: CASSQGSRQPQHF.

This chain links TRBV6-5 with TRBJ2-7; TRBD1 matches at 7 bases. The junction had 12 bases not matched to a gene; V was cut back by 8 bases and J by 5 bases. The CDR3 is 14 residues long. CDR1 is MNHEY and CDR2 is SVGAGI in the germline V gene. In DNA, the CDR3 is TGTGCCAGCCGACCTACAGGGGATTTCGACGAGCAGTACTTC. This gives the protein CASRPTGDFDEQYF.

The genes are TRBV5-3 and TRBJ1-6, with D maybe TRBD1 (6 bases). TRBV5-3 is an ORF, and what it does is uncertain. This CDR3 spans 18 amino acids. Trimming pared 1 base from V and 8 bases from J, leaving 22 bases between. The CDR3 DNA reads TGTGCCAGAAGCTTGAGGCGTAGGGGGGGATATCATCATTCACCCCTCCACTTT. Translating it yields CARSLRRRGGYHHSPLHF.

V and J are TRBV9 and TRBJ1-1, with 7 nucleotides matching TRBD1. V shed 1 base, J shed 4 bases, and the junction held 7 bases outside the gene matches. Germline V gene lookup returns CDR1 SGDLS and CDR2 YYNGEE. The CDR3 is 15 residues long. The CDR3 nucleotides are TGTGCCAGCAGCGTATCAAACAGGGGAGTCACTGAAGCTTTCTTT. It codes for CASSVSNRGVTEAFF.

The chain combines TRBV19 with TRBJ2-1, with D possibly matching TRBD1 (5 bases). The CDR3 spans 19 residues. Germline CDR1 LNHDA, CDR2 SQIVND (reference sequence). V dropped 3 bases and J dropped 0 bases, with 21 bases sitting between them. The CDR3 region is CASSISAGQIIGSYNEQFF. DNA for the CDR3: TGTGCCAGTAGTATCTCGGCAGGGCAGATAATCGGCTCCTACAATGAGCAGTTCTTC.

The rearrangement joins TRBV5-1 to TRBJ1-1; D possibly corresponds to TRBD1 (5 bases). The germline gives CDR1 SGHRS, CDR2 YFSETQ. The CDR3 sequence is 16 residues long. V lost 0 bases and J 4 bases, leaving 16 bases between the germline ends. This CDR3 is CASSLATVGEGTEAFF. CDR3 coding DNA: TGCGCCAGCAGCTTGGCCACAGTAGGGGAGGGCACTGAAGCTTTCTTT.

The CDR3, as DNA: TGTGCCAGTAGTAGGGGACAGAACCAGCCGATCACCGGGGAGCTGTTTTTT. It codes for CASSRGQNQPITGELFF. The V call is TRBV19, the J call TRBJ2-2; the match to TRBD1 covers 7 bases. This CDR3 region has 17 residues. V dropped 4 bases and J dropped 4; count of bases not matched to a gene: 12. Germline V gives CDR1 LNHDA, CDR2 SQIVND (reference sequence). Looking up the rest from reference TRBV19 and TRBJ2-2 gives the full variable domain: DGGITQSPKYLFRKEGQNVTLSCEQNLNHDAMYWYRQDPGQGLRLIYYSQIVNDFQKGDIAEGYSVSREKKESFPLTVTSAQKNPTAFYLCASSRGQNQPITGELFFGEGSRLTVL.

This chain joins TRBV11-2 and TRBJ2-1; the D gene is possibly TRBD1 (5 bases). The V gene lost 1 base and the J gene lost 9 bases, with 16 bases spanning the gap. CDR1 is SGHAT and CDR2 is FQNNGV in the germline V gene. The CDR3 runs to 15 residues. The CDR3 coding sequence is TGTGCCAGCAGCTTAGGGCTCGGTCAAAGGGGTGAGCAGTTCTTC. Translated, it gives CASSLGLGQRGEQFF. Filled out from reference TRBV11-2 and TRBJ2-1, the complete variable domain reads EAGVAQSPRYKIIEKRQSVAFWCNPISGHATLYWYQQILGQGPKLLIQFQNNGVVDDSQLPKDRFSAERLKGVDSTLKIQPAKLEDSAVYLCASSLGLGQRGEQFFGPGTRLTVL.

The gene calls are TRBV11-2 and TRBJ1-1; 12 bases match TRBD1. This CDR3 has 16 residues. With 1 base clipped from V and 5 bases from J, the junction kept 5 bases outside the gene matches. The germline CDR1 and CDR2 sequences are SGHAT and FQNNGV. CDR3: CASSLGGQGAGTEAFF. The CDR3 DNA reads TGTGCCAGCAGCTTAGGGGGACAGGGGGCGGGAACTGAAGCTTTCTTT.

This chain links TRBV4-2 with TRBJ1-2; tentative D call: TRBD1 (5 bases). V was cut by 2 bases and J by 7 bases, with 23 bases left in between. CDR1 and CDR2 from the germline V gene are LGHNA and YNFKEQ. The CDR3 covers 17 residues. The CDR3 is CASSQQPRDPTWSGYTF. As DNA, the CDR3 is TGTGCCAGCAGCCAACAACCGCGGGACCCAACCTGGAGTGGCTACACCTTC.

The chain employs TRBV2 and TRBJ1-2; D remains ambiguous. This CDR3 comprises 14 residues. The V and J ends lost 3 bases and 8 bases respectively, with 16 bases between them. Germline V gene data show CDR1 as SNHLY and CDR2 as FYNNEI. DNA for the CDR3: TGTGCCAGCAGTGAGGAAAAGAGGGTGAAAGGCTACACCTTC. Protein product: CASSEEKRVKGYTF.

This chain links TRBV19 with TRBJ2-5; D is ambiguous. Germline CDR1 is LNHDA and CDR2 is SQIVND (reference sequence). V was trimmed by 5 bases and J by 9 bases, leaving 16 bases between them. This CDR3 has 13 amino acids. The CDR3 DNA sequence: TGTGCCAGTAGTTCCAGGATAAGTTCAGCCCAGTACTTC. This sequence encodes CASSSRISSAQYF.

The chain links TRBV2 to TRBJ1-4, with TRBD1 identical over 9 bases. Germline V CDR1 and CDR2: SNHLY, FYNNEI. The CDR3 totals 13 residues. The V segment lost 3 bases and the J segment 11 bases; nucleotides outside the gene matches: 4. CDR3 region: CASSEVTGGKLFF. As DNA, the CDR3 is TGTGCCAGCAGTGAGGTGACAGGGGGGAAACTGTTTTTT.

This clone has just one count. The chain joins TRBV30 to TRBJ1-2; D call uncertain. Germline assignment: CDR1 GTSNPN and CDR2 SVGIG (reference sequence). There are 14 residues in the CDR3. Trimming removed 0 bases from V and 0 bases from J, with 8 bases in between. In nucleotides, the CDR3 is TGTGCCTGGAGTGTACGAACGGCTAACTATGGCTACACCTTC. Translated, it gives CAWSVRTANYGYTF.

A word on this clone: The sample contains more than one DNA sequence encoding this CDR3. This chain uses TRBV18 with TRBJ2-7, with TRBD2 as a possible D gene (5 bases). Trimming cost V 2 bases and J 2 bases, with 7 bases left between them. This CDR3 region has 13 residues. Looked up from germline, CDR1 is KGHSH and CDR2 is LQKENI. The CDR3 nucleotides are TGTGCCAGCTCACCAGAGGGTGCCTACGAGCAGTACTTC. Translating it yields CASSPEGAYEQYF.

This chain uses TRBV19 with TRBJ1-1; D remains unclear. This CDR3 comprises 15 residues. V gave up 5 bases and J gave up 1 base, with 14 bases separating them. CDR1 LNHDA and CDR2 SQIVND come from the germline V gene (reference sequence). CDR3 in amino acids: CASSSINSGNTEAFF. The DNA of the CDR3 is TGTGCCAGTAGTTCTATCAACTCGGGGAACACTGAAGCTTTCTTT.

This chain links TRBV2 with TRBJ2-7; D perhaps matches TRBD2 (6 bases). Trimming stripped 1 base from V and 5 bases from J, with 12 bases between. The length of the CDR3 is 14 residues. Germline lookup yields CDR1 SNHLY and CDR2 FYNNEI. The CDR3 region is CASSEEASVDEQYF. The CDR3 DNA is TGTGCCAGCAGTGAAGAGGCTAGCGTTGACGAGCAGTACTTC. Full variable domain (rest looked up from reference TRBV2 and TRBJ2-7): EPEVTQTPSHQVTQMGQEVILRCVPISNHLYFYWYRQILGQKVEFLVSFYNNEISEKSEIFDDQFSVERPDGSNFTLKIRSTKLEDSAMYFCASSEEASVDEQYFGPGTRLTVT.

The chain employs TRBV4-1 and TRBJ1-1, with D perhaps TRBD1 (5 bases). With 2 bases removed from V and 6 bases from J, the gap between germline ends came to 7 bases. The CDR3 loop spans 12 amino acids. Germline CDR1 is MGHRA and CDR2 is YSYEKL. The CDR3 coding sequence is TGCGCCAGCAGCCAAACAGGACCTGAAGCTTTCTTT. Translating it yields CASSQTGPEAFF.

V usage is TRBV7-6 and J usage is TRBJ1-1; no firm D call. The CDR3 is 14 residues long. V dropped 1 base and J dropped 1 base, with 7 bases sitting between them. The germline CDR1 and CDR2 sequences are SGHVS and FNYEAQ. CDR3 nucleotide sequence: TGTGCCAGCAGCTTAGGACGGGAGAACACTGAAGCTTTCTTT. Its translation: CASSLGRENTEAFF.

The chain is built from TRBV27 and TRBJ2-1; tentatively, D is TRBD1 (6 bases). Trimming left V 2 bases short and J 1 base short, with 6 bases between. The CDR3 loop spans 14 amino acids. Germline assignment: CDR1 MNHEY and CDR2 SMNVEV (reference sequence). This CDR3 is CASSLGTSYNEQFF. The DNA of the CDR3 is TGTGCCAGCAGTTTAGGGACATCCTACAATGAGCAGTTCTTC.